The 30 T cell receptor beta chains below come from one sample, sequenced in a study of patients and donors after allogeneic stem cell transplantation (dated by TCRdb to 2020 to 2021). The library came from RT-PCR. The data were produced on a NextSeq 550. The raw public reads went through TCRdb reprocessing: fastp at Q25, MiXCR clone calling, in-frame beta chains kept. When rows share a CDR3 protein, they turn into one entry using the most common DNA and genes. For this sample the table gives 20,000 to 30,000 distinct CDR3 sequences, of which roughly 7.3% were detected only once. The ten top clones hold approximately 48% of the sample. Sequencing was performed on blood, either unsorted or a sorted T cell fraction (not recorded which). The source of these receptors is a human donor who was either an allogeneic HSCT recipient or a stem cell or donor lymphocyte infusion donor (not recorded which). It is not recorded whose cells these are; they may come from a transplant donor.

In its sample, this clonotype was seen many times. The chain couples TRBV5-4 to TRBJ1-6; 9 bases fit TRBD1. Per the germline V gene, CDR1 is SGHNT and CDR2 is YYREEE (reference sequence). The J segment lost 9 bases and the V segment lost 2 bases, leaving 6 bases of the junction unmatched. The CDR3 runs 15 residues. The DNA for the CDR3 is TGTGCCAGCAGCTTCAAGGACAGGGGTAGTTCACCCCTCCACTTT. Amino acids: CASSFKDRGSSPLHF. Complete variable domain (other parts from reference TRBV5-4 and TRBJ1-6): ETGVTQSPTHLIKTRGQQVTLRCSSQSGHNTVSWYQQALGQGPQFIFQYYREEENGRGNFPPRFSGLQFPNYSSELNVNALELDDSALYLCASSFKDRGSSPLHFGNGTRLTVT.

V is TRBV28 and J is TRBJ2-7; D is unresolved. V lost 2 bases, J lost 2 bases, and 7 bases lay in between. The CDR3 contains 13 residues. The germline CDR1 and CDR2 sequences are MDHEN and SYDVKM. The CDR3, as DNA: TGTGCCAGCAGTTTAGGCGGCCCCTACGAGCAGTACTTC. It is translated as CASSLGGPYEQYF.

This clonotype was seen repeatedly, ten times or more. The rearrangement links TRBV18 to TRBJ2-1; TRBD1 aligns across 7 bases. The CDR3 is made up of 15 amino acids. Germline trimming cut 3 bases from V and 4 bases from J; bases unmatched to any gene: 6. CDR1 KGHSH and CDR2 LQKENI come from the germline V gene. CDR3 loop: CASSPRQGGYNEQFF. The CDR3 nucleotides read TGTGCCAGCTCACCTCGACAGGGTGGGTACAATGAGCAGTTCTTC.

In its sample, this clonotype was seen many times. The rearrangement joins TRBV20-1 to TRBJ2-1, with D hard to call. Trimming cost V 6 bases and J 8 bases, with 17 bases left between them. Germline CDR1 reads DFQATT; CDR2 reads SNEGSKA (reference sequence). The CDR3 sequence is 13 residues long. CDR3 in DNA: TGCAGTGCCATGCCCCTAGGTCGCGATGAGCAGTTCTTC. Translated, it gives CSAMPLGRDEQFF.

This clonotype was counted ten times or more. The chain links TRBV7-9 to TRBJ1-3, with 9 positions matching TRBD1. V gave up 5 bases and J gave up 0 bases; unmatched junction bases: 8. CDR1 is SEHNR, CDR2 FQNEAQ, per germline (reference sequence). This CDR3 has 17 amino acids. The DNA for the CDR3 is TGTGCCAGCAGCCCGGACAGGGGTCTTCTCTCTGGAAACACCATATATTTT. This encodes CASSPDRGLLSGNTIYF.

This clonotype was seen ten or more times. This sequence joins TRBV7-9 and TRBJ1-1; unclear D gene. The CDR3 spans 12 residues. Germline CDR1 and CDR2: SEHNR and FQNEAQ (reference sequence). With 5 bases removed from V and 7 bases from J, the gap between germline ends came to 11 bases. The CDR3 DNA follows: TGTGCCAGCAGCCGTATGATTAATGAAGCTTTCTTT. Protein: CASSRMINEAFF.

This clonotype was detected many times. The gene calls are TRBV19 and TRBJ2-3; 9 bases are shared with TRBD2. Germline CDR1 LNHDA, CDR2 SQIVND (reference sequence). The CDR3 totals 16 residues. The trim removed 5 bases at V and 5 bases at J, leaving 11 bases unmatched. Written as DNA, the CDR3 is TGTGCCAGTAGTGTCCGGCTAGCGGGGCGAGGAGATACGCAGTATTTT. It is translated as CASSVRLAGRGDTQYF.

A few counts support this clonotype. The chain recombines TRBV7-9 with TRBJ1-2; 8 bases are shared with TRBD1. The ends lost 5 bases at V and 4 bases at J; junction bases unmatched: 6. Germline V gene sequence: CDR1 SEHNR, CDR2 FQNEAQ (reference sequence). The CDR3 runs 14 residues. The CDR3 here is CASSPDRVVYGYTF. The CDR3 DNA reads as TGTGCCAGCAGCCCGGACAGGGTTGTCTATGGCTACACCTTC. The whole variable domain, filled in from reference TRBV7-9 and TRBJ1-2, reads DTGVSQNPRHKITKRGQNVTFRCDPISEHNRLYWYRQTLGQGPEFLTYFQNEAQLEKSRLLSDRFSAERPKGSFSTLEIQRTEQGDSAMYLCASSPDRVVYGYTFGSGTRLTVV.

This clonotype was seen a handful of times. The chain carries TRBV19 and TRBJ1-6, with D possibly being TRBD1 (6 bases). Trimming stripped 4 bases from V and 7 bases from J, with 11 bases between. CDR1 is LNHDA and CDR2 is SQIVND in the germline V gene (reference sequence). This CDR3 is 14 amino acids long. The CDR3 loop reads CASSTSRGNSPLHF. DNA of the CDR3: TGTGCCAGTAGTACTTCAAGGGGGAATTCACCCCTCCACTTT.

V gene TRBV9 combines with J gene TRBJ1-3; the match to TRBD1 covers 10 bases. The CDR3 covers 16 residues. Trimming removed 3 bases from V and 3 bases from J; junction bases left unmatched: 6. Germline CDR1 is SGDLS and CDR2 is YYNGEE. CDR3 nucleotide sequence: TGTGCCAGCAGCGGCCGACAGGGGGCGAATGGAAACACCATATATTTT. Protein: CASSGRQGANGNTIYF.

This rearrangement joins TRBV20-1 to TRBJ2-7, with D possibly TRBD2 on 6 matching bases. Trimming left V 3 bases short and J 0 bases short, with 12 bases between. The CDR3 runs to 14 residues. CDR1 is DFQATT and CDR2 is SNEGSKA in the germline V gene (reference sequence). The CDR3 protein is CSARLPGVSYEQYF. CDR3 nucleotides: TGCAGTGCTAGGCTCCCGGGGGTCTCCTACGAGCAGTACTTC.

This clonotype has a count of ten or more. The chain links TRBV28 to TRBJ2-1; D gene unclear. The CDR3 extends over 12 amino acids. V was clipped by 1 base and J by 7 bases, with 5 bases between them. Looked up from germline, CDR1 is MDHEN and CDR2 is SYDVKM. CDR3 protein: CASSLSGNEQFF. In nucleotides, the CDR3 is TGTGCCAGCAGTTTATCTGGGAATGAGCAGTTCTTC.

The table lists this clonotype with a few counts. J is TRBJ2-7 and V is TRBV5-6; the D is unclear. This CDR3 comprises 16 residues. CDR1 SGHDT and CDR2 YYEEEE come from the germline V gene. Trimming shortened V by 0 bases and J by 2 bases, and 15 bases separated the two germline ends. This CDR3 is CASSLGSIPGAYEQYF. CDR3 DNA: TGTGCCAGCAGCTTGGGGAGTATTCCTGGTGCCTACGAGCAGTACTTC.

This clonotype has a handful of counts. The genes are TRBV7-9 and TRBJ2-2; D unresolved. The germline gives CDR1 SEHNR, CDR2 FQNEAQ (reference sequence). This CDR3 has 15 amino acids. Trimming pared 5 bases from V and 1 base from J, leaving 11 bases between. CDR3 bases: TGTGCCAGCAGCCCCCCATTAGGGAACACCGGGGAGCTGTTTTTT. This encodes CASSPPLGNTGELFF. Full variable domain (missing parts from reference TRBV7-9 and TRBJ2-2): DTGVSQNPRHKITKRGQNVTFRCDPISEHNRLYWYRQTLGQGPEFLTYFQNEAQLEKSRLLSDRFSAERPKGSFSTLEIQRTEQGDSAMYLCASSPPLGNTGELFFGEGSRLTVL.

The J gene is TRBJ2-5, the V gene TRBV2; D unclear. V was cut by 8 bases and J by 2 bases, with 12 bases left in between. The CDR3 spans 13 residues. Per germline, CDR1 SNHLY and CDR2 FYNNEI. CDR3 residues: CASSDTDQETQYF. As DNA, the CDR3 is TGTGCCAGCTCGGATACGGATCAAGAGACCCAGTACTTC.

This clonotype occurred many times. The chain recombines TRBV28 with TRBJ1-1, with D unclear. Germline assignment: CDR1 MDHEN and CDR2 SYDVKM. The CDR3 covers 12 residues. V shed 6 bases and J shed 3 bases, with 8 bases lying between them. CDR3 protein: CASSGSYTEAFF. CDR3 coding DNA: TGTGCCAGCAGCGGGAGTTACACTGAAGCTTTCTTT.

This clonotype came up a few times. The chain employs TRBV6-1 and TRBJ1-4; possible D gene TRBD1, 5 bases. The CDR3 has 15 residues. Trimming removed 1 base at V and 6 bases at J, with 12 bases between. Germline assignment: CDR1 MNHNS and CDR2 SASEGT. For the CDR3, the DNA is TGTGCCAGCAGTGAAGGGACCGCCAGGGATGAAAAACTGTTTTTT. Amino acids: CASSEGTARDEKLFF.

This rearrangement joins TRBV10-3 to TRBJ2-7; 10 bases match TRBD1. The length of the CDR3 is 15 residues. The germline gives CDR1 ENHRY, CDR2 SYGVKD. The V and J ends lost 3 bases and 8 bases, in that order; junction bases with no gene match: 10. The CDR3 loop is CAISERQGAGEKQYF. The CDR3 coding sequence is TGTGCCATCAGTGAACGACAGGGGGCGGGGGAAAAGCAGTACTTC.

This clonotype was picked up a small number of times. The chain uses TRBV6-5 and TRBJ2-7; D is uncertain. The CDR3 sequence is 13 residues long. V was pared by 4 bases and J by 3 bases, with 10 bases between. CDR1 MNHEY and CDR2 SVGAGI come from the germline V gene. The CDR3 coding sequence is TGTGCCAGCAGTTCTCCGGACCGCTACGAGCAGTACTTC. Its protein product is CASSSPDRYEQYF.

In this sample, this clonotype turned up many times. The genes are TRBV9 and TRBJ2-7, with 10 positions matching TRBD2. Trimming removed 1 base from V and 6 bases from J; junction bases left unmatched: 7. The CDR3 sequence is 15 residues long. CDR1 SGDLS and CDR2 YYNGEE come from the germline V gene. In DNA form, the CDR3 reads TGTGCCAGCAGCGTAAGCGGGGGGGATATCGGCGAGCAGTACTTC. Translation: CASSVSGGDIGEQYF.

The table lists this clonotype with many counts. This chain connects TRBV18 to TRBJ2-3, with TRBD1 matching over 7 bases. This CDR3 comprises 16 residues. In germline, CDR1 is KGHSH, CDR2 LQKENI. After removal of 3 bases from V and 6 bases from J, the junction contained 12 bases not matched to a gene. CDR3 sequence (DNA): TGTGCCAGCTCACCGCCCGGGACAGTGTCCCTTGATACGCAGTATTTT. Translated: CASSPPGTVSLDTQYF.

This clonotype was seen repeatedly, ten times or more. The chain joins TRBV27 to TRBJ2-7; 12 nucleotides line up with TRBD2. CDR3 length equals 16 residues. Germline assignment: CDR1 MNHEY and CDR2 SMNVEV (reference sequence). V was pared by 7 bases and J by 1 base, with 8 bases of the junction left unmatched. The CDR3 coding sequence is TGTGCCAGCATCCTAGCGGGAGGGGTCTTGTCCTACGAGCAGTACTTC. Residues: CASILAGGVLSYEQYF.

This clonotype was counted between two and nine times. The genes are TRBV7-3 and TRBJ1-3, with TRBD1 identical over 7 bases. CDR3 length: 13 amino acids. Looked up from germline, CDR1 is SGHTA and CDR2 is FQGTGA. Unmatched junction bases numbered 3, after V lost 4 bases and J lost 6 bases. The CDR3 is CASSSDRENTIYF. The CDR3 nucleotides are TGTGCCAGCAGCTCCGACAGGGAAAACACCATATATTTT.

As regards this clonotype: Given a much more abundant clone one base away, this may be a read error. The gene calls are TRBV10-3 and TRBJ2-2, with D unclear. Germline loops: CDR1 ENHRY, CDR2 SYGVKD. There are 14 residues in the CDR3. V was pared by 10 bases and J by 4 bases, with 16 bases between. The CDR3 bases are TGTGCCACCAAAAGTGGTTCGGGCACCGGGGAGCTGTTTTTT. Amino acids: CATKSGSGTGELFF.

This clonotype was observed a handful of times. V gene TRBV28 combines with J gene TRBJ2-1; 9 bases are shared with TRBD1. The trim removed 3 bases at V and 12 bases at J, leaving 3 bases unmatched. CDR3 length: 12 residues. CDR1 and CDR2 (germline): MDHEN, SYDVKM. CDR3 DNA: TGTGCCAGCAGTTTGCAGGACAGGGGGCAGTTCTTC. Translation gives CASSLQDRGQFF.

Many counts were recorded for this clonotype. The rearrangement uses TRBV6-1 and TRBJ1-1; TRBD1 is a possible D gene (5 bases). Trimming cost V 2 bases and J 4 bases, with 8 bases left between them. CDR1 and CDR2 from the germline V gene are MNHNS and SASEGT. The CDR3 length is 13 residues. DNA for the CDR3: TGTGCCAGCAGTGAACAGGGAATCACTGAAGCTTTCTTT. Protein sequence: CASSEQGITEAFF.

This clonotype was seen ten or more times. The chain is built from TRBV12-3 or TRBV12-4 and TRBJ1-5; D is ambiguous. V dropped 0 bases and J dropped 2 bases, with 8 bases sitting between them. The CDR3 spans 15 residues. The CDR3 coding sequence is TGTGCCAGCAGTTTAGCGCTCGGGGGCAATCAGCCCCAGCATTTT. This translates into CASSLALGGNQPQHF.

This clonotype was seen ten or more times. The CDR3: CASSPPTESYGYTF. CDR3 DNA sequence: TGTGCCAGCTCACCACCTACGGAGAGCTATGGCTACACCTTC. The chain carries TRBV18 and TRBJ1-2, with no clear D. The germline gives CDR1 KGHSH, CDR2 LQKENI. V gave up 0 bases and J gave up 4 bases, with 9 bases separating them. There are 14 residues in the CDR3.

This clonotype was seen ten or more times. This chain connects TRBV2 to TRBJ2-5; D may match TRBD1 or TRBD2 (5 bases each). Trimming pared 6 bases from V and 5 bases from J, leaving 16 bases between. Germline V gene sequence: CDR1 SNHLY, CDR2 FYNNEI. The CDR3 is 14 amino acids. CDR3 coding DNA: TGTGCCAGCAGCCTCAGGGCTTGGGGGGAGACCCAGTACTTC. It yields the protein CASSLRAWGETQYF.

This clonotype was seen only a few times. The V call is TRBV24-1, the J call TRBJ2-7; D call uncertain. V dropped 9 bases and J dropped 0 bases, with 5 bases sitting between them. This CDR3 has 11 residues. In germline, CDR1 is KGHDR, CDR2 SFDVKD. The CDR3 reads CATQTSYEQYF. Written as DNA, the CDR3 is TGTGCCACCCAAACCTCCTACGAGCAGTACTTC.